Listed below are T cell receptor beta chains from one sample, sequenced in a study of blood T cells in healthy people across ages. TCRdb redid the calling of the 5' RACE reads with MiXCR, one entry per CDR3 protein. The table has 600,000 or so distinct CDR3 sequences, about 30% seen once. Material: blood. These receptors were collected from an elderly woman in good health. Both conserved end residues are part of each CDR3. Each record gives: V gene, CDR3 length, J gene, CDR3 protein.

V gene: TRBV6-1; CDR3 length: 16; J gene: TRBJ1-5; CDR3 protein: CASRRWEGPSNQPQHF
V gene: TRBV7-8; CDR3 length: 17; J gene: TRBJ2-3; CDR3 protein: CASSLVGQGARTDTQYF
V gene: TRBV7-8; CDR3 length: 15; J gene: TRBJ2-5; CDR3 protein: CASSPGGRDTETQYF
V gene: TRBV7-2; CDR3 length: 11; J gene: TRBJ1-4; CDR3 protein: CASSSSEKLFF
V gene: TRBV3-1; CDR3 length: 13; J gene: TRBJ2-3; CDR3 protein: CASRSRTGDTQYF
V gene: TRBV4-2; CDR3 length: 15; J gene: TRBJ2-4; CDR3 protein: CASSPVGGGRLIQYF
V gene: TRBV7-3; CDR3 length: 15; J gene: TRBJ2-1; CDR3 protein: CASSLRLAGGNEQFF
V gene: TRBV4-2; CDR3 length: 15; J gene: TRBJ2-5; CDR3 protein: CASSQVASEQETQYF
V gene: TRBV4-3; CDR3 length: 15; J gene: TRBJ2-7; CDR3 protein: CASSQVSGVGYEQYF
V gene: TRBV6-1; CDR3 length: 14; J gene: TRBJ1-1; CDR3 protein: CASSPTVRNTEAFF
V gene: TRBV15; CDR3 length: 17; J gene: TRBJ2-2; CDR3 protein: CATSRTILTGDTGELFF
V gene: TRBV5-8; CDR3 length: 13; J gene: TRBJ1-2; CDR3 protein: CASRWTGGYGYTF
V gene: TRBV5-6; CDR3 length: 15; J gene: TRBJ2-7; CDR3 protein: CAGSLEIGSSYEQYF